The 12 T cell receptor beta chains listed next were all sequenced from one sample in a study of a mutant IDH1 vaccine in newly diagnosed glioma. The assay was immunoSEQ multiplex PCR, and TCRdb's table has in-frame clones only and misses some. The sample consists of 50,000 to 75,000 clones, about 91% of them appearing once. As for time point: baseline, week 1 (first vaccination visit). Treatment denoted: pre-vaccination baseline after standard-of-care therapy. Here the sequenced sample was PBMCs, taken from a glioma patient treated with radiotherapy, temozolomide or both. These receptors all come from a man aged 50-60 years with glioma.

This clone was detected once. This sequence joins TRBV7-3 and TRBJ1-2; TRBD1 agrees at 8 bases. The CDR3 extends over 14 amino acids. V shed 2 bases, J shed 7 bases, and the junction held 6 bases outside the gene matches. The germline V gene has CDR1 SGHTA and CDR2 FQGTGA. CDR3 in amino acids: CASSLSAGGSGYTF. Written as DNA, the CDR3 is TGTGCCAGCAGCTTATCGGCAGGGGGCTCTGGCTACACCTTC.

The gene calls are TRBV6-1 and TRBJ2-3, with TRBD1 matching over 8 bases. CDR1 MNHNS and CDR2 SASEGT come from the germline V gene. The CDR3 sequence is 13 residues long. V gave up 8 bases and J gave up 2 bases; unmatched junction bases: 3. The CDR3 DNA follows: TGTGCCAGCCGACAGGGGAACACAGATACGCAGTATTTT. This translates into CASRQGNTDTQYF.

V is TRBV5-6 and J is TRBJ2-6, with D maybe TRBD2 (5 bases). This CDR3 has 15 residues. Looked up from germline, CDR1 is SGHDT and CDR2 is YYEEEE. Trimming cost V 1 base and J 4 bases, with 9 bases left between them. DNA of the CDR3: TGTGCCAGCAGCTTGCGGGGTGGGGGGGCCAACGTCCTGACTTTC. Amino acids: CASSLRGGGANVLTF.

The rearrangement joins TRBV7-9 to TRBJ1-6; the match to TRBD1 covers 8 bases. The junction had 9 bases not matched to a gene; V was cut back by 5 bases and J by 9 bases. CDR3 length equals 15 residues. The germline V gene encodes CDR1 SEHNR and CDR2 FQNEAQ (reference sequence). The CDR3 here is CASSRFTGGVSPLHF. The CDR3 DNA follows: TGTGCCAGCAGCCGTTTCACAGGGGGAGTTTCACCCCTCCACTTT.

The V call is TRBV5-5, the J call TRBJ2-1; unclear D gene. The CDR3 totals 12 residues. Germline V gene data show CDR1 as SGHKS and CDR2 as YYEKEE (reference sequence). Trimming removed 0 bases from V and 6 bases from J, with 4 bases in between. DNA of the CDR3: TGTGCCAGCAGCTTGGCGGGCAATGAGCAGTTCTTC. Its protein is CASSLAGNEQFF.

The chain has TRBV6-4 and TRBJ2-2, with 8 bases identical to TRBD2. Germline V gene sequence: CDR1 MRHNA, CDR2 SNTAGT. The junction had 7 bases not matched to a gene; V was cut back by 5 bases and J by 2 bases. This CDR3 has 16 residues. The CDR3 region has the DNA TGTGCCAGCAGTTCGAGCGGGAGAGGTAACACCGGGGAGCTGTTTTTT. It translates to CASSSSGRGNTGELFF.

The chain carries TRBV7-6 and TRBJ2-7; 9 nucleotides line up with TRBD1. The CDR3 consists of 15 residues. The V gene's germline CDR1 is SGHVS and CDR2 FNYEAQ. V dropped 5 bases and J dropped 5; count of bases not matched to a gene: 10. This chain's CDR3 is CASSTQDRGGHEQYF. The CDR3, as DNA: TGTGCCAGCAGCACCCAGGACAGGGGTGGGCACGAGCAGTACTTC.

The chain links TRBV5-1 to TRBJ2-7; 8 bases agree with TRBD1. This CDR3 has 14 residues. Germline V CDR1 and CDR2: SGHRS, YFSETQ. Trimming removed 8 bases from V and 4 bases from J; junction bases left unmatched: 11. In DNA, the CDR3 is TGCGCCAGTAGACCGGGACAGGAATATTACGAGCAGTACTTC. It is translated as CASRPGQEYYEQYF.

The rearrangement links TRBV2 to TRBJ2-2; unclear D gene. V lost 3 bases and J 4 bases, leaving 21 bases between the germline ends. Per germline, CDR1 SNHLY and CDR2 FYNNEI. The CDR3 has 18 residues. The CDR3 spells CASSDVSRGDVSTGELFF. As DNA, the CDR3 is TGTGCCAGCAGTGATGTTTCACGTGGGGATGTGAGCACCGGGGAGCTGTTTTTT.

This clone was found once. The chain has TRBV30 and TRBJ1-2, with a possible D match to TRBD1 (6 bases). V lost 1 base and J lost 3, with 12 bases in between. The CDR3 consists of 14 residues. Germline loops: CDR1 GTSNPN, CDR2 SVGIG (reference sequence). The DNA for the CDR3 is TGTGCCTGGAGTGCAGGGGAGGGTGACTATGGCTACACCTTC. Translation: CAWSAGEGDYGYTF.

The chain employs TRBV7-9 and TRBJ2-3, with 9 bases fitting TRBD2. The CDR3 has 17 residues. J lost 3 bases, V lost 1 base, and 8 bases had no gene match. CDR1 and CDR2 from the germline V gene are SEHNR and FQNEAQ (reference sequence). The CDR3: CASSLVSGGGATDTQYF. CDR3 sequence (DNA): TGTGCCAGCAGCTTAGTCAGCGGCGGGGGGGCTACAGATACGCAGTATTTT.

This chain links TRBV6-5 with TRBJ2-3; TRBD1 matches 11 bases. Germline-derived CDR1 and CDR2 are MNHEY and SVGAGI. After removal of 5 bases from V and 4 bases from J, the junction contained 2 bases not matched to a gene. The CDR3 has 14 residues. The CDR3 nucleotides read TGTGCCAGCAGTCGGGACAGGGGGTCAGATACGCAGTATTTT. Amino acid sequence: CASSRDRGSDTQYF.